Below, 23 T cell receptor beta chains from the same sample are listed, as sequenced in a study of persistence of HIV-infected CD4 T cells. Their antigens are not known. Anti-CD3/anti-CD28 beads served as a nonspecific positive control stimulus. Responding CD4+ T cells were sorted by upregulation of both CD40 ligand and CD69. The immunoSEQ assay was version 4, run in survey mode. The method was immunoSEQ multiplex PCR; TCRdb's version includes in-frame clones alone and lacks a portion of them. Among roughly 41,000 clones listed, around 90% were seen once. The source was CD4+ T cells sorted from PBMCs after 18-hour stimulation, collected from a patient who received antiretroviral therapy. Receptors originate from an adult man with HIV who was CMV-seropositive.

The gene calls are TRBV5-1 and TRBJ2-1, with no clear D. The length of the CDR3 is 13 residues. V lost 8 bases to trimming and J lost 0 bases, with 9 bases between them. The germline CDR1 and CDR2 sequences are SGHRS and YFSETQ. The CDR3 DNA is TGCGCCAGTGCGCTTAGCTCCTACAATGAGCAGTTCTTC. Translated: CASALSSYNEQFF.

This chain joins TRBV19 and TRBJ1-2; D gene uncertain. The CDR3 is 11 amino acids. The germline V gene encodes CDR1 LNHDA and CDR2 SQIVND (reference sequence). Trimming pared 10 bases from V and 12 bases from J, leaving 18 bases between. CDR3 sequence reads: CATTGSLGNTF. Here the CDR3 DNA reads TGTGCCACAACGGGGAGTCTAGGGAACACCTTC.

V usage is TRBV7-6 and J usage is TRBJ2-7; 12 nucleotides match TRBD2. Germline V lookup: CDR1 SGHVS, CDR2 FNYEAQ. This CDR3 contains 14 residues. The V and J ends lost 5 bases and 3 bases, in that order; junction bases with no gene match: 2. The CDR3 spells CASSRTSGNYEQYF. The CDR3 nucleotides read TGTGCCAGCAGCCGGACTAGCGGGAACTACGAGCAGTACTTC.

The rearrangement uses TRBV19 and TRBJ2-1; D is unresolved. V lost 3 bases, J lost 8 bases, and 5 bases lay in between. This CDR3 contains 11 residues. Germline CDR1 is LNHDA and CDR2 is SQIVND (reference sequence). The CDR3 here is CASSIEDEQFF. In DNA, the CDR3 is TGTGCCAGTAGTATTGAGGATGAGCAGTTCTTC. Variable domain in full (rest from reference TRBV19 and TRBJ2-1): DGGITQSPKYLFRKEGQNVTLSCEQNLNHDAMYWYRQDPGQGLRLIYYSQIVNDFQKGDIAEGYSVSREKKESFPLTVTSAQKNPTAFYLCASSIEDEQFFGPGTRLTVL.

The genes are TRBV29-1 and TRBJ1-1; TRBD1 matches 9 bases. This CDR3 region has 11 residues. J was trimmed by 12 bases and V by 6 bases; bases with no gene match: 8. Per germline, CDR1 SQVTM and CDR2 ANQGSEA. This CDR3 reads CSVNTGGETFF. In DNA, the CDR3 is TGCAGCGTAAATACAGGGGGCGAGACTTTCTTT.

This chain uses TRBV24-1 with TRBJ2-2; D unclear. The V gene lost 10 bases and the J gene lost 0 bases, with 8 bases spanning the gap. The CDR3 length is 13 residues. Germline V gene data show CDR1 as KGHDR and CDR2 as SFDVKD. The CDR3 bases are TGTGCCACACGGGCTTCGAACACCGGGGAGCTGTTTTTT. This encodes CATRASNTGELFF.

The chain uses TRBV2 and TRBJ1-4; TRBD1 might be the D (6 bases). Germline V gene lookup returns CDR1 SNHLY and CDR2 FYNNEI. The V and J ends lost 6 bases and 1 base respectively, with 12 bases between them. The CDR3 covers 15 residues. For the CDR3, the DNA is TGTGCCAGCAGAGACCCCAGGGGAACTAATGAAAAACTGTTTTTT. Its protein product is CASRDPRGTNEKLFF.

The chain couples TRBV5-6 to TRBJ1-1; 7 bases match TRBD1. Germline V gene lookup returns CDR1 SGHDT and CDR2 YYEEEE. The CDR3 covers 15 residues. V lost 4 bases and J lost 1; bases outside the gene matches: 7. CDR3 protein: CASSQGGLRNTEAFF. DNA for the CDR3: TGTGCCAGCAGCCAAGGGGGCCTTAGGAACACTGAAGCTTTCTTT.

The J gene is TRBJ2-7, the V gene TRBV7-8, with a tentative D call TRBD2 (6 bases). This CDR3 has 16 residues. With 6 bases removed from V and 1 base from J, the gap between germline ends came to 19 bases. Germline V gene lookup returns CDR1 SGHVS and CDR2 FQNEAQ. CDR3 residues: CASSPKSGTGSYEQYF. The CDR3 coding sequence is TGTGCCAGCAGTCCTAAGAGTGGGACTGGATCCTACGAGCAGTACTTC.

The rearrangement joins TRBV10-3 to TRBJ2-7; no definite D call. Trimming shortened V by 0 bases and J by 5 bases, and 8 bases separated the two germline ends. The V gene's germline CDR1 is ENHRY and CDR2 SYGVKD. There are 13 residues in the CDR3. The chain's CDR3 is CAISESGTHEQYF. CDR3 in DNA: TGTGCCATCAGTGAGTCCGGCACCCACGAGCAGTACTTC.

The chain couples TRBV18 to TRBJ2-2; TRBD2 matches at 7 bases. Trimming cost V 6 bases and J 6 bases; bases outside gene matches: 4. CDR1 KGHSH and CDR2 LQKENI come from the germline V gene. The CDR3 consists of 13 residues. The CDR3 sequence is CASSRREAGELFF. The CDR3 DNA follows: TGTGCCAGCTCCCGTCGGGAGGCCGGGGAGCTGTTTTTT.

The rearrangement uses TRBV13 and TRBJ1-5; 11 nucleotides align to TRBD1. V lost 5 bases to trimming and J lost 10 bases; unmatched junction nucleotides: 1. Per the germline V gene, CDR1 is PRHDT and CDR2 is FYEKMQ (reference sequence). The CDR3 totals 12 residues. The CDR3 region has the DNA TGTGCCAGCAGCAGGACAGGGGGCCCCCAGCATTTT. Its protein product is CASSRTGGPQHF.

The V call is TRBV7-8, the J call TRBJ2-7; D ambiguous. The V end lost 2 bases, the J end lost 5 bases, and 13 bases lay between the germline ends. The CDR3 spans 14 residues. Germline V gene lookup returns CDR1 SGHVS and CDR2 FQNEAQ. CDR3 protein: CASSLTLDRNEQYF. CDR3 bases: TGTGCCAGCAGCTTAACCCTAGACCGGAACGAGCAGTACTTC.

The CDR3 region is CASSFKISGAGGYNEQFF. The CDR3, as DNA: TGCGCCAGCAGTTTTAAGATATCGGGGGCCGGTGGATACAATGAGCAGTTCTTC. The chain employs TRBV4-1 and TRBJ2-1; D tentatively reads TRBD1 or TRBD2 (6 bases each). V gave up 6 bases and J gave up 4 bases, with 25 bases separating them. The CDR3 contains 18 residues. Germline CDR1 is MGHRA and CDR2 is YSYEKL.

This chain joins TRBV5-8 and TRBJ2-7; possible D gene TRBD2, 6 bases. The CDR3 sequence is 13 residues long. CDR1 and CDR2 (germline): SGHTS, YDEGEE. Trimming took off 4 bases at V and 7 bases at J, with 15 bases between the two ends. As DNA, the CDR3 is TGTGCCAGCAGCCTCGGAGGGTTGTGGGAGCAGTACTTC. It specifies CASSLGGLWEQYF. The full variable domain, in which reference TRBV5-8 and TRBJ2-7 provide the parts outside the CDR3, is EAGVTQSPTHLIKTRGQQATLRCSPISGHTSVYWYQQALGLGLQFLLWYDEGEERNRGNFPPRFSGRQFPNYSSELNVNALELEDSALYLCASSLGGLWEQYFGPGTRLTVT.

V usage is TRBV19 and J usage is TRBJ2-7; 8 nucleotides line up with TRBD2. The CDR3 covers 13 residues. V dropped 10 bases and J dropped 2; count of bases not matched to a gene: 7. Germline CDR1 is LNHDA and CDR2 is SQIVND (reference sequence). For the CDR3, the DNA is TGTGCCACGGCCCCGGGGGGGGCCTACGAGCAGTACTTC. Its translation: CATAPGGAYEQYF.

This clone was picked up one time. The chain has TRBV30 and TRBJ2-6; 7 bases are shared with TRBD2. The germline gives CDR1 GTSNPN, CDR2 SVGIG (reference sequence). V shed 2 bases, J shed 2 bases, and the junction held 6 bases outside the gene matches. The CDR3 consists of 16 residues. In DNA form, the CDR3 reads TGTGCCTGGAGTCGAACTGGGGGGGCTGGGGCCAACGTCCTGACTTTC. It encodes CAWSRTGGAGANVLTF.

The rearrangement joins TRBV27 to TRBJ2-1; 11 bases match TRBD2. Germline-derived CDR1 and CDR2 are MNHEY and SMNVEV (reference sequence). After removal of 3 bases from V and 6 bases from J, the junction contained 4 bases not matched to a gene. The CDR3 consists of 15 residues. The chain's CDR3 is CASSFRLAGSNEQFF. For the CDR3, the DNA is TGTGCCAGCAGTTTCAGACTAGCGGGGTCCAATGAGCAGTTCTTC.

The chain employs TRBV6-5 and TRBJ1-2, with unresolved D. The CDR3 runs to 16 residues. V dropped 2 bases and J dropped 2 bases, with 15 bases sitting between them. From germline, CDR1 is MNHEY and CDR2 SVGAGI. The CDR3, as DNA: TGTGCCAGCAGTTACGCGGCAGGTGTATTCAACTATGGCTACACCTTC. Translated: CASSYAAGVFNYGYTF.

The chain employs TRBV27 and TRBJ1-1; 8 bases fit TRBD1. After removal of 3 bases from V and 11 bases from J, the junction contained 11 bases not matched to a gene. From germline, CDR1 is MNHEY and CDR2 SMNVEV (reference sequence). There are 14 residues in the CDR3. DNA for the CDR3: TGTGCCAGCAGTTTTCGAGCAGGGGGCAATTACGCTTTCTTT. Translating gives CASSFRAGGNYAFF.

CDR3 loop: CASSYSAVQPQHF. The CDR3 DNA is TGTGCCAGCAGTTACTCGGCGGTTCAGCCCCAGCATTTT. The V and J genes are TRBV6-5 and TRBJ1-5, with no clear D. CDR1 is MNHEY, CDR2 SVGAGI, per germline. The V end lost 0 bases, the J end lost 6 bases, and 6 bases lay between the germline ends. The CDR3 totals 13 residues.

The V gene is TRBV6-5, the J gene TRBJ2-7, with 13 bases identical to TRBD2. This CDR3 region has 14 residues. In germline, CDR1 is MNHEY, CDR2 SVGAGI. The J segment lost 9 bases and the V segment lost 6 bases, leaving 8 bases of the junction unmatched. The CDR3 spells CASSTGTSGKRQYF. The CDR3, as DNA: TGTGCCAGCAGCACCGGGACTAGCGGGAAAAGGCAGTACTTC.

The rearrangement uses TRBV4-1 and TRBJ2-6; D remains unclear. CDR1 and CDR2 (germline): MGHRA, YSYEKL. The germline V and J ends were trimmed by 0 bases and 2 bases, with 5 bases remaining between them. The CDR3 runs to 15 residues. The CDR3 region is CASSQEGTGANVLTF. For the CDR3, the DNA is TGCGCCAGCAGCCAAGAAGGGACTGGGGCCAACGTCCTGACTTTC.